This T cell receptor beta chain was sequenced in a study of CD8 T cells in ankylosing spondylitis. Study-level findings and limits: Disease-linked clones reportedly concentrated significantly in matched ankylosing spondylitis synovial fluid. Ankylosing spondylitis blood seemed to carry a telltale TCR beta motif made of under ten highly homologous variants. With a CD8+ phenotype, disease-linked clones were relatively rare in peripheral blood. Earlier authors reported some of these motif variants in reactive arthritis synovial fluid and blood.

This clonotype was recorded many times. The antigen remains undetermined. TCRdb reanalysed the 5' RACE reads using MiXCR and keeps one entry per CDR3 protein. The sample shows 350,000 or so distinct CDR3 sequences, roughly 14% of them seen only once. CDR1 is WSHSY, CDR2 SAAADI, per germline. Trimming removed 4 bases at V and 4 bases at J, with 7 bases between. The CDR3 consists of 12 residues. The rearrangement joins TRBV10-2 to TRBJ1-2; D perhaps matches TRBD1 (5 bases). The sample consisted of blood, either unsorted or a sorted T cell fraction (not recorded which). The source is a male donor with ankylosing spondylitis or in good health (not recorded which). The CDR3 nucleotides read TGCGCCAGCAGTGGGGACTCCTATGGCTACACCTTC. This gives the protein CASSGDSYGYTF.